The T cell receptor beta chain under discussion was sequenced for a study of T cells in Graves' hyperthyroidism and ophthalmopathy. General study points: A model built on 13 V-J features separated ophthalmopathy from stable hyperthyroidism.

About this clonotype itself: The antigen is not known.

The TCR beta CDR3 regions underwent amplification using RNA transcripts as the source. First-round RT-PCR targeting the TCR CDR3 was performed with the HTBI primer set. From the multiplex PCR reads, TCRdb called clonotypes with MiXCR, one entry per CDR3 protein. The sample lists around 340,000 distinct CDR3 sequences, 18% occurring once. CDR1 MGHRA and CDR2 YSYEKL come from the germline V gene. The CDR3 runs to 16 residues. V dropped 2 bases and J dropped 7; count of bases not matched to a gene: 13. Uncontrolled infection, other autoimmune disease, pregnancy or lactation excluded patients. Fresh peripheral blood, 10 ml, was the source of the PBMCs.

Sequenced input: blood. V and J are TRBV4-1 and TRBJ1-2; 7 bases match TRBD1. The clonotype was recovered from a woman aged 45-65 years with Graves' hyperthyroidism. The chain's CDR3 is CASSQYGNTGVSGYTF. In nucleotides, the CDR3 is TGCGCCAGCAGCCAATATGGTAATACAGGGGTTAGTGGCTACACCTTC.